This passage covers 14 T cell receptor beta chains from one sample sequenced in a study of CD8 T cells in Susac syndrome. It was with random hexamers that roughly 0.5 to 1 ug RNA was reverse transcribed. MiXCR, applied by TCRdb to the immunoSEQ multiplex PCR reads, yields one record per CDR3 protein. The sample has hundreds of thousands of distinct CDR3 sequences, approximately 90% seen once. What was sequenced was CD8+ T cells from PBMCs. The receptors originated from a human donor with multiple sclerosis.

CDR3 region: CATSRDPTSGHEQFF. CDR3 nucleotide sequence: TGTGCCACCAGCAGAGATCCGACTAGCGGGCATGAGCAGTTCTTC. The rearrangement links TRBV15 to TRBJ2-1, with 10 bases lining up with TRBD2. The CDR3 totals 15 residues. Losses at the gene ends were 0 bases for V and 8 bases for J; bases not matched to a gene: 4. Germline CDR1 LNHNV, CDR2 YYDKDF (reference sequence).

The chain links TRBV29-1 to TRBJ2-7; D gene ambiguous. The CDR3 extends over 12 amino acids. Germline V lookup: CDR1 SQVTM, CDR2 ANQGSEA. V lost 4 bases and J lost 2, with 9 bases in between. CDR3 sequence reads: CSVVGTAYEQYF. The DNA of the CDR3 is TGCAGCGTTGTAGGCACTGCCTACGAGCAGTACTTC.

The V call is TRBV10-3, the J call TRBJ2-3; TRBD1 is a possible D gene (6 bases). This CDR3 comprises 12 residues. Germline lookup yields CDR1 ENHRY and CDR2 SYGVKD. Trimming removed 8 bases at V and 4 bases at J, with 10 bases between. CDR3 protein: CAIGRGSDTQYF. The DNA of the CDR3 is TGTGCCATCGGCAGGGGTTCAGATACGCAGTATTTT.

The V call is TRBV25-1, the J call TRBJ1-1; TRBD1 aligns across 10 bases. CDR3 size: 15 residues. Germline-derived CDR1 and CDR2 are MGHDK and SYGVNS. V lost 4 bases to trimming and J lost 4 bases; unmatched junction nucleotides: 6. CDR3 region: CASSGGTGAGTEAFF. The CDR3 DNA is TGTGCCAGCAGTGGGGGGACAGGGGCAGGCACTGAAGCTTTCTTT.

CDR3 coding DNA: TGCGCCAGCAGCTTGGCTAGCGGGGGGATTAGTAATGAGCAGTTCTTC. It encodes CASSLASGGISNEQFF. This sequence joins TRBV5-1 and TRBJ2-1; 11 positions agree with TRBD2. Unmatched junction bases numbered 6, after V lost 0 bases and J lost 7 bases. The CDR3 totals 16 residues. The germline gives CDR1 SGHRS, CDR2 YFSETQ.

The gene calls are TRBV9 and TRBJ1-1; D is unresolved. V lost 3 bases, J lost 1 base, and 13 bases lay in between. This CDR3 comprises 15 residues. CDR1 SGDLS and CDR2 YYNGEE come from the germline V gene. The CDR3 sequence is CASSDHLSGNTEAFF. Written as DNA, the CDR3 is TGTGCCAGCAGCGACCACCTGAGTGGGAACACTGAAGCTTTCTTT.

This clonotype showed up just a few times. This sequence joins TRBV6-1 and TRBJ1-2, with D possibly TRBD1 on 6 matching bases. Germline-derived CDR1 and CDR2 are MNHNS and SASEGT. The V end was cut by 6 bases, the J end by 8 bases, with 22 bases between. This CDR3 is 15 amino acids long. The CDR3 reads CASSANSRGSEGYTF. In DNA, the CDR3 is TGTGCCAGCAGCGCGAACTCGAGGGGGTCTGAGGGCTACACCTTC.

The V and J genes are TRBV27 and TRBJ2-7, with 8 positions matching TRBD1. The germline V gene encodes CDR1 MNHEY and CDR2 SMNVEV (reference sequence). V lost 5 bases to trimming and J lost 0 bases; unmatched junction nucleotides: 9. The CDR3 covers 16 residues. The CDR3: CASSPSTGEFSYEQYF. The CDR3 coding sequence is TGTGCCAGCAGTCCTTCGACAGGGGAGTTCTCCTACGAGCAGTACTTC.

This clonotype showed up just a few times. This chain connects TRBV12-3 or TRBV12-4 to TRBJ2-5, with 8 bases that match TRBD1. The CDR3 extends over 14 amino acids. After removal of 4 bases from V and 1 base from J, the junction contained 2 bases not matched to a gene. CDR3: CASSWDRIQETQYF. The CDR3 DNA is TGTGCCAGCAGTTGGGACAGGATCCAAGAGACCCAGTACTTC.

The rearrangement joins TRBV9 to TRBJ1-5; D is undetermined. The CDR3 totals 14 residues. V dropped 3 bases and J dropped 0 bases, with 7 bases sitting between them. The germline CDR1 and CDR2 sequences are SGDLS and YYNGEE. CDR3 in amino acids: CASSEDLSNQPQHF. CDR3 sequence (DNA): TGTGCCAGCAGCGAGGATCTTAGCAATCAGCCCCAGCATTTT.

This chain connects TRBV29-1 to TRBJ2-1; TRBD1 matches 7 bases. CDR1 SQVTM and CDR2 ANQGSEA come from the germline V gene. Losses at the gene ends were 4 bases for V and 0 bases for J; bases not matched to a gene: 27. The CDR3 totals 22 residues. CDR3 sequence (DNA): TGCAGCGTTGTCCTTCATCCCTTCCCACCCGACAGGGCGGGTCGCTCCTACAATGAGCAGTTCTTC. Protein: CSVVLHPFPPDRAGRSYNEQFF.

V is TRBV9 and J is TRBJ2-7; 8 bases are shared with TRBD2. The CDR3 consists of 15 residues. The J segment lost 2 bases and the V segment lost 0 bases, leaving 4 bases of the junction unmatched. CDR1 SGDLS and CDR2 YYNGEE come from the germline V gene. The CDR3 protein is CASSVGGSGTYEQYF. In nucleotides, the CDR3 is TGTGCCAGCAGCGTAGGAGGTAGCGGGACCTACGAGCAGTACTTC.

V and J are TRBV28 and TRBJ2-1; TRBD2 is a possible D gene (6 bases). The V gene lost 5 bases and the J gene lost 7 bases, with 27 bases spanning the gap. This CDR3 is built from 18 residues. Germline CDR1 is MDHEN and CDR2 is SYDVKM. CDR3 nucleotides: TGTGCCAGCAGTCCCCCTTACCTCGGGAGCGCCTGGGGGAATGAGCAGTTCTTC. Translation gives CASSPPYLGSAWGNEQFF.

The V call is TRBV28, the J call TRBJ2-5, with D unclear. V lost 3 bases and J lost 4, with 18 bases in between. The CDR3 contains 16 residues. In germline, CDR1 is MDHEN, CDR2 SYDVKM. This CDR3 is CASSFGSLDPGETQYF. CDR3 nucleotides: TGTGCCAGCAGTTTTGGGTCCTTAGACCCGGGAGAGACCCAGTACTTC. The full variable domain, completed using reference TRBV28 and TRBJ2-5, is DVKVTQSSRYLVKRTGEKVFLECVQDMDHENMFWYRQDPGLGLRLIYFSYDVKMKEKGDIPEGYSVSREKKERFSLILESASTNQTSMYLCASSFGSLDPGETQYFGPGTRLLVL.